The rows below give T cell receptor beta chains drawn from one sample of a study of T cells in Graves' hyperthyroidism and ophthalmopathy. TCRdb reanalysed the multiplex PCR reads using MiXCR and keeps one entry per CDR3 protein. Of 700,000 or so distinct CDR3 sequences in the sample, about 17% were seen once. Source material: blood. Receptors were obtained from a man between 18 and 35 years old with Graves' hyperthyroidism. Each CDR3 is given with its conserved first and last residue. The D gene is left open where the match is weak. Expanded clones get a size class; other rows say once, few or many, or leave the size out.

V: TRBV7-3
size: NA
J: TRBJ2-6
D: NA
CDR3: CASSFSGTRRGANVLTF
DNA: TGTGCCAGCAGCTTTTCCGGGACAAGGAGGGGGGCCAACGTCCTGACTTTC

V: TRBV4-1
size: few
J: TRBJ2-5
D: TRBD2
CDR3: CASSQGREAGETQYF
DNA: TGCGCCAGCAGCCAAGGGCGGGAGGCCGGGGAGACCCAGTACTTC

V: TRBV5-6
size: few
J: TRBJ1-2
D: NA
CDR3: CASSLSLDGYTF
DNA: TGTGCCAGCAGCTTGTCGCTGGATGGCTACACCTTC

V: TRBV20-1
size: NA
J: TRBJ2-1
D: NA
CDR3: CSAIPGQGTSGAWDEQFF
DNA: TGCAGTGCTATCCCGGGACAGGGGACTAGCGGAGCCTGGGATGAGCAGTTCTTC

V: TRBV6-4
size: NA
J: TRBJ2-1
D: NA
CDR3: CASSKVGSRNEQFF
DNA: TGTGCCAGCAGTAAGGTCGGGAGTCGGAATGAGCAGTTCTTC

V: TRBV11-3
size: many
J: TRBJ2-1
D: NA
CDR3: CASRRGKGDDEQFF
DNA: TGTGCCAGCAGGAGAGGCAAAGGGGATGATGAGCAGTTCTTC

V: TRBV20-1
size: NA
J: TRBJ2-5
D: NA
CDR3: CSAEEETQYF
DNA: TGCAGTGCTGAGGAAGAGACCCAGTACTTC

V: TRBV12-3/TRBV12-4
size: many
J: TRBJ1-2
D: TRBD1
CDR3: CASSYDREGYTF
DNA: TGTGCCAGCAGCTACGACAGGGAGGGCTACACCTTC

V: TRBV24-1
size: NA
J: TRBJ2-3
D: NA
CDR3: CATSDPRLGGADTQYF
DNA: TGTGCCACCAGTGATCCTCGACTAGGAGGGGCAGATACGCAGTATTTT

V: TRBV7-2
size: many
J: TRBJ2-1
D: TRBD2
CDR3: CASSPLGMGLAGGWEQFF
DNA: TGTGCCAGCAGCCCCTTGGGGATGGGACTAGCGGGAGGTTGGGAGCAGTTCTTC

V: TRBV7-8
size: many
J: TRBJ2-3
D: TRBD2
CDR3: CASSDTSGRVDTQYF
DNA: TGTGCCAGCAGCGATACTAGCGGGAGGGTGGATACGCAGTATTTT

V: TRBV28
size: few
J: TRBJ1-2
D: NA
CDR3: CASSLPRSNYGYTF
DNA: TGTGCCAGCAGCCTCCCAAGGTCTAACTATGGCTACACCTTC

V: TRBV12-3/TRBV12-4
size: many
J: TRBJ2-7
D: TRBD1
CDR3: CASTREQGVAEQYF
DNA: TGTGCCAGCACCAGAGAACAGGGGGTGGCCGAGCAGTACTTC

V: TRBV7-8
size: NA
J: TRBJ2-1
D: TRBD1
CDR3: CASSLKGADPHEQFF
DNA: TGTGCCAGCAGCTTAAAGGGGGCGGATCCCCATGAGCAGTTCTTC

V: TRBV2
size: many
J: TRBJ2-1
D: TRBD2
CDR3: CASSALGGTLPGDEQFF
DNA: TGTGCCAGCAGCGCATTGGGAGGGACCCTCCCTGGGGATGAGCAGTTCTTC

V: TRBV7-9
size: many
J: TRBJ2-3
D: NA
CDR3: CASRRDTQYF
DNA: TGTGCCAGCAGGAGAGATACGCAGTATTTT

V: TRBV20-1
size: many
J: TRBJ2-1
D: TRBD2
CDR3: CSACGSRVYNEQFF
DNA: TGCAGTGCTTGCGGGAGCAGGGTATACAATGAGCAGTTCTTC

V: TRBV5-4
size: few
J: TRBJ2-7
D: TRBD2
CDR3: CALQTSGDYEQYF
DNA: TGTGCCCTACAGACTAGCGGCGACTACGAGCAGTACTTC

V: TRBV20-1
size: NA
J: TRBJ1-5
D: NA
CDR3: CSASREYRGNQPQHF
DNA: TGCAGTGCTAGTCGGGAATACAGGGGCAATCAGCCCCAGCATTTT

V: TRBV4-3
size: NA
J: TRBJ1-6
D: NA
CDR3: CASSQEWPQSSYNSPLHF
DNA: TGCGCCAGCAGCCAAGAATGGCCCCAGAGCTCCTATAATTCACCCCTCCACTTT

V: TRBV2
size: NA
J: TRBJ2-7
D: TRBD1
CDR3: CASSLSGQRHHEQYF
DNA: TGTGCCAGCAGTCTCTCGGGACAGAGACACCACGAGCAGTACTTC

V: TRBV6-2/TRBV6-3
size: NA
J: TRBJ2-1
D: NA
CDR3: CASNQLGGYNEQFF
DNA: TGTGCCAGCAACCAACTAGGCGGATACAATGAGCAGTTCTTC

V: TRBV24-1
size: few
J: TRBJ2-1
D: TRBD2
CDR3: CATSDLQGGSGNEQFF
DNA: TGTGCCACCAGTGATTTGCAGGGCGGGAGCGGCAATGAGCAGTTCTTC

V: TRBV6-2/TRBV6-3
size: few
J: TRBJ2-7
D: TRBD1
CDR3: CASRTQGAAFHEQYF
DNA: TGTGCCAGCAGAACTCAGGGGGCCGCGTTCCACGAGCAGTACTTC

V: TRBV7-3
size: NA
J: TRBJ2-1
D: NA
CDR3: CASSLYGGALSYEQFF
DNA: TGTGCCAGCAGCTTATATGGGGGCGCCCTATCCTACGAGCAGTTCTTC

V: TRBV20-1
size: many
J: TRBJ2-3
D: TRBD2
CDR3: CSASQMGLAATQYF
DNA: TGCAGTGCTAGTCAAATGGGGCTAGCGGCCACGCAGTATTTT

V: TRBV11-2
size: NA
J: TRBJ2-7
D: TRBD2
CDR3: CASSSLAGEAAYEQYF
DNA: TGTGCCAGCAGCTCGCTAGCGGGAGAGGCGGCCTACGAGCAGTACTTC

V: TRBV12-3/TRBV12-4
size: few
J: TRBJ2-1
D: NA
CDR3: CASRPKRKTYNEQFF
DNA: TGTGCCAGCAGGCCCAAGAGGAAAACCTACAATGAGCAGTTCTTC

V: TRBV3-1
size: few
J: TRBJ2-2
D: TRBD2
CDR3: CASSQGAGSGSPGELFF
DNA: TGTGCCAGCAGCCAAGGTGCGGGTAGCGGGAGCCCCGGGGAGCTGTTTTTT

V: TRBV29-1
size: few
J: TRBJ2-5
D: NA
CDR3: CSVVFQGETQYF
DNA: TGCAGCGTTGTTTTCCAAGGGGAGACCCAGTACTTC

V: TRBV18
size: many
J: TRBJ2-1
D: NA
CDR3: CASSRRGRDEQFF
DNA: TGTGCCAGCTCACGCAGGGGACGGGATGAGCAGTTCTTC

V: TRBV12-3/TRBV12-4
size: NA
J: TRBJ2-7
D: NA
CDR3: CASSPLEGGTVEQYF
DNA: TGTGCCAGCAGTCCCTTGGAGGGAGGAACGGTCGAGCAGTACTTC

V: TRBV20-1
size: few
J: TRBJ1-5
D: NA
CDR3: CSARDWTDYSNQPQHF
DNA: TGCAGTGCTAGAGATTGGACCGATTATAGCAATCAGCCCCAGCATTTT

V: TRBV7-8
size: few
J: TRBJ2-2
D: NA
CDR3: CASSPFGSANTGELFF
DNA: TGTGCCAGCAGCCCATTCGGCTCCGCGAACACCGGGGAGCTGTTTTTT

V: TRBV10-3
size: few
J: TRBJ2-6
D: NA
CDR3: CAISEGQISGANVLTF
DNA: TGTGCCATCAGTGAGGGACAGATCTCTGGGGCCAACGTCCTGACTTTC

V: TRBV28
size: few
J: TRBJ2-7
D: NA
CDR3: CASTPGDAYEQYF
DNA: TGTGCCAGCACCCCCGGGGACGCCTACGAGCAGTACTTC

V: TRBV2
size: many
J: TRBJ2-3
D: NA
CDR3: CASSKSGWPVDTQYF
DNA: TGTGCCAGCAGTAAAAGCGGGTGGCCGGTCGATACGCAGTATTTT

V: TRBV20-1
size: many
J: TRBJ2-7
D: NA
CDR3: CSARAFRDTKDEQYF
DNA: TGCAGTGCTAGGGCGTTCCGGGACACTAAGGACGAGCAGTACTTC

V: TRBV6-2/TRBV6-3
size: few
J: TRBJ2-7
D: TRBD2
CDR3: CASSYWTSGRLSSYEQYF
DNA: TGTGCCAGCAGTTACTGGACTAGCGGGCGTTTAAGCTCCTACGAGCAGTACTTC

V: TRBV7-9
size: NA
J: TRBJ2-7
D: NA
CDR3: CASSLVTHEQYF
DNA: TGTGCCAGCAGCTTAGTAACCCACGAGCAGTACTTC

V: TRBV6-1
size: NA
J: TRBJ2-7
D: TRBD2
CDR3: CASSSAGGRYEQYF
DNA: TGTGCCAGCAGTTCAGCGGGAGGGAGGTACGAGCAGTACTTC

V: TRBV27
size: few
J: TRBJ2-3
D: TRBD1
CDR3: CASNPLVPSDRADTQYF
DNA: TGTGCCAGCAATCCCTTAGTCCCCTCTGACAGGGCAGATACGCAGTATTTT

V: TRBV20-1
size: once
J: TRBJ2-1
D: TRBD2
CDR3: CSADLAVSYNEQFF
DNA: TGCAGTGCCGATCTAGCGGTCTCCTACAATGAGCAGTTCTTC

V: TRBV5-5
size: many
J: TRBJ2-3
D: TRBD1
CDR3: CASSFSGTGGRSDTQYF
DNA: TGTGCCAGCAGCTTCTCCGGGACAGGGGGCAGATCAGATACGCAGTATTTT

V: TRBV28
size: many
J: TRBJ2-1
D: TRBD2
CDR3: CASSPHPTSGGPTGEQFF
DNA: TGTGCCAGCAGTCCCCACCCAACTAGCGGGGGGCCCACGGGGGAGCAGTTCTTC

V: TRBV12-3/TRBV12-4
size: many
J: TRBJ2-7
D: NA
CDR3: CASSLGGYLSYEQYF
DNA: TGTGCCAGCAGTTTAGGAGGTTACCTATCCTACGAGCAGTACTTC

V: TRBV29-1
size: NA
J: TRBJ2-3
D: NA
CDR3: CSALKPTDTQYF
DNA: TGCAGCGCCCTTAAGCCAACAGATACGCAGTATTTT

V: TRBV29-1
size: many
J: TRBJ2-5
D: TRBD2
CDR3: CSVRPLPGGGETQYF
DNA: TGCAGCGTCCGACCTTTACCGGGGGGTGGAGAGACCCAGTACTTC

V: TRBV20-1
size: NA
J: TRBJ1-4
D: NA
CDR3: CSANRGALNEKLFF
DNA: TGCAGTGCCAATCGGGGGGCCCTTAATGAAAAACTGTTTTTT

V: TRBV6-6
size: few
J: TRBJ2-5
D: TRBD2
CDR3: CASSYGQRGETQYF
DNA: TGTGCCAGCAGTTACGGGCAGCGGGGGGAGACCCAGTACTTC

V: TRBV10-3
size: few
J: TRBJ1-5
D: NA
CDR3: CAISEEGRAGGQPQHF
DNA: TGTGCCATCAGTGAGGAGGGGAGGGCGGGAGGGCAGCCCCAGCATTTT

V: TRBV29-1
size: few
J: TRBJ2-5
D: TRBD1
CDR3: CSVEKGARETQYF
DNA: TGCAGCGTTGAAAAGGGGGCCAGGGAGACCCAGTACTTC

V: TRBV3-1
size: NA
J: TRBJ2-1
D: TRBD2
CDR3: CASSQGASGANEQFF
DNA: TGTGCCAGCAGCCAGGGGGCTAGCGGGGCCAATGAGCAGTTCTTC

V: TRBV30
size: many
J: TRBJ2-6
D: NA
CDR3: CAWSTDSSGANVLTF
DNA: TGTGCCTGGAGTACCGACAGCTCTGGGGCCAACGTCCTGACTTTC

V: TRBV24-1
size: NA
J: TRBJ2-7
D: NA
CDR3: CATSDLPLSGEGSSYEQYF
DNA: TGTGCCACCAGTGATTTGCCCCTTTCAGGGGAGGGGAGCTCCTACGAGCAGTACTTC

V: TRBV3-2
size: few
J: TRBJ2-3
D: NA
CDR3: CASSHPGYADTQYF
DNA: TGTGCCAGCAGCCACCCAGGGTATGCAGATACGCAGTATTTT

V: TRBV10-3
size: NA
J: TRBJ2-2
D: NA
CDR3: CAIRTTGSNTGELFF
DNA: TGTGCCATCAGAACGACCGGGTCGAACACCGGGGAGCTGTTTTTT

V: TRBV24-1
size: NA
J: TRBJ1-1
D: TRBD1
CDR3: CATVGTEKYEAFF
DNA: TGTGCCACCGTCGGGACAGAGAAATATGAAGCTTTCTTT

V: TRBV28
size: NA
J: TRBJ2-1
D: TRBD2
CDR3: CASSLLAGGPIDYNEQFF
DNA: TGTGCCAGCAGTTTGCTAGCGGGAGGGCCGATCGACTACAATGAGCAGTTCTTC

V: TRBV11-3
size: many
J: TRBJ2-3
D: NA
CDR3: CASSPQGGGADTQYF
DNA: TGTGCCAGCAGCCCCCAAGGGGGAGGGGCAGATACGCAGTATTTT